Only a few counts were recorded for the clone carrying this T cell receptor (beta chain). This sample stems from a study of T-cell memory formation after mild COVID-19. TCRdb re-derived calls from the 5' RACE reads in MiXCR, one entry per CDR3 protein. In the table there are 550,000 to 700,000 distinct CDR3 sequences, about a sixth of which are singletons. What was sequenced was PBMCs or a T cell subset sorted from them (not recorded which). The TCR was taken from an adult woman who had mild COVID-19 (a few samples of this study predate the infection). Cell type and time point are not known.

DNA of the CDR3: TGTGCCAGCAGTCACGACAGGGGACTAGCGTTTGAGCAGTTCTTC. This codes for CASSHDRGLAFEQFF. This chain connects TRBV7-9 to TRBJ2-1, with 10 bases aligning to TRBD2. Germline loops: CDR1 SEHNR, CDR2 FQNEAQ (reference sequence). CDR3 length: 15 residues. The J segment lost 9 bases and the V segment lost 6 bases, leaving 11 bases of the junction unmatched.